Listed below are T cell receptor beta chains from one sample, sequenced in a study of T cell responses to AZD1222 COVID-19 vaccine. Assay used: immunoSEQ multiplex PCR; TCRdb lists only in-frame clones, some missing. The table lists more than 100,000 clones, around 86% of them singletons. Sample: peripheral blood, taken on day 0 of AZD1222 vaccination. These receptors came from an adult in good health. Both conserved end residues are part of each CDR3. Each record gives: D gene, V gene, J gene, CDR3 protein. D genes are given only for firm matches.

D: .
V: TRBV7-2
J: TRBJ2-7
CDR3: CASSLRESYEQYF

D: TRBD1
V: TRBV27
J: TRBJ2-7
CDR3: CASSFQQGAGEQYF

D: .
V: TRBV19
J: TRBJ1-2
CDR3: CASSIMRQEANYGYTF

D: .
V: TRBV9
J: TRBJ1-2
CDR3: CASSEGGGLNGYTF

D: TRBD2
V: TRBV20-1
J: TRBJ2-7
CDR3: CSASPSGGTYEQYF

D: .
V: TRBV7-2
J: TRBJ1-2
CDR3: CASSLRLTANYGYTF

D: .
V: TRBV7-9
J: TRBJ1-1
CDR3: CASSFPGGEAFF

D: .
V: TRBV6-5
J: TRBJ1-1
CDR3: CASSYFSSRLNTEAFF

D: TRBD1
V: TRBV5-1
J: TRBJ2-7
CDR3: CASSVRTGSYEQYF

D: .
V: TRBV10-3
J: TRBJ1-1
CDR3: CAIKGGPEGAEAFF

D: .
V: TRBV27
J: TRBJ1-4
CDR3: CASSPDRINEKLFF

D: TRBD2
V: TRBV29-1
J: TRBJ2-1
CDR3: CSVEGGTSYEQFF

D: .
V: TRBV5-1
J: TRBJ2-7
CDR3: CASSFGGHSYEQYF

D: TRBD1
V: TRBV6-5
J: TRBJ1-6
CDR3: CASSYQPDRANSPLHF

D: TRBD1
V: TRBV5-1
J: TRBJ2-5
CDR3: CASSDQTGGRETQYF

D: .
V: TRBV7-2
J: TRBJ1-2
CDR3: CASTVGDGNYGYTF

D: TRBD1
V: TRBV6-5
J: TRBJ1-6
CDR3: CASRGQENSPLHF

D: TRBD2
V: TRBV19
J: TRBJ2-7
CDR3: CASTRRVTSGGNTYEQYF

D: TRBD1
V: TRBV12-5
J: TRBJ1-6
CDR3: CASGRGQGNSPLHF

D: .
V: TRBV5-5
J: TRBJ1-2
CDR3: CASRPGLGNYGYTF

D: TRBD1
V: TRBV3-1/TRBV3-2
J: TRBJ1-2
CDR3: CASSPRDRGHGGYTF

D: .
V: TRBV6-5
J: TRBJ2-3
CDR3: CASSYSALSTDTQYF

D: .
V: TRBV10-3
J: TRBJ2-7
CDR3: CAISSKGLSYEQYF

D: .
V: TRBV7-9
J: TRBJ1-1
CDR3: CASSAGGRQPVF

D: .
V: TRBV9
J: TRBJ1-2
CDR3: CASSVGTRANYGYTF

D: .
V: TRBV3-1/TRBV3-2
J: TRBJ1-2
CDR3: CASSQVRGGYTF

D: .
V: TRBV6-1
J: TRBJ2-7
CDR3: CASSEAWQGLYEQYF

D: TRBD1
V: TRBV10-3
J: TRBJ2-7
CDR3: CAISLGTGNYEQYF

D: TRBD1
V: TRBV19
J: TRBJ1-2
CDR3: CASSLGQGYGYTF

D: .
V: TRBV30
J: TRBJ1-5
CDR3: CAWGNRQPQHF

D: .
V: TRBV18
J: TRBJ1-1
CDR3: CASSILNTEAFF

D: .
V: TRBV3-1/TRBV3-2
J: TRBJ1-3
CDR3: CASSQDQVAGNTIYF

D: TRBD1
V: TRBV13
J: TRBJ1-1
CDR3: CASSLSGGYTEAFF

D: .
V: TRBV6-5
J: TRBJ1-1
CDR3: CASRSEGNTEAFF

D: TRBD1
V: TRBV5-1
J: TRBJ1-4
CDR3: CASSGQGANEKLFF

D: .
V: TRBV14
J: TRBJ1-1
CDR3: CASSPGRRQAFF

D: .
V: TRBV3-1/TRBV3-2
J: TRBJ2-7
CDR3: CASSRTPSYEQYF

D: TRBD2
V: TRBV9
J: TRBJ2-5
CDR3: CASSVGRGGTTQETQYF